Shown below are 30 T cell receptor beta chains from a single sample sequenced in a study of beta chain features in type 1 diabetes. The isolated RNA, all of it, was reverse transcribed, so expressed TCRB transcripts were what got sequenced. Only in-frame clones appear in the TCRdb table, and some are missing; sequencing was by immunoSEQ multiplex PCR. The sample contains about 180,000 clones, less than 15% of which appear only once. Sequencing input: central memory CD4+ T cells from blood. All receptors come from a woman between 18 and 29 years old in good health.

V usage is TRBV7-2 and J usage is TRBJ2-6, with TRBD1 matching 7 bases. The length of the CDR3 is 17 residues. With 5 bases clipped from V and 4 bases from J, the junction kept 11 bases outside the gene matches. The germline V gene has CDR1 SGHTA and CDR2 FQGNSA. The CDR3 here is CASSPSSTGAGANVLTF. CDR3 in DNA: TGTGCCAGCAGCCCATCGTCAACAGGGGCCGGGGCCAACGTCCTGACTTTC. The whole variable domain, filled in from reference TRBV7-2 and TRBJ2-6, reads GAGVSQSPSNKVTEKGKDVELRCDPISGHTALYWYRQSLGQGLEFLIYFQGNSAPDKSGLPSDRFSAERTGGSVSTLTIQRTQQEDSAVYLCASSPSSTGAGANVLTFGAGSRLTVL.

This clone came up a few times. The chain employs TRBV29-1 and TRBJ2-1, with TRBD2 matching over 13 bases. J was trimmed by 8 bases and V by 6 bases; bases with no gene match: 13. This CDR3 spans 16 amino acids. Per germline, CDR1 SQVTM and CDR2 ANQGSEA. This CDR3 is CSVERGLAGVRDEQFF. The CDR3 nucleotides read TGCAGCGTGGAGAGAGGACTAGCGGGAGTTCGGGATGAGCAGTTCTTC.

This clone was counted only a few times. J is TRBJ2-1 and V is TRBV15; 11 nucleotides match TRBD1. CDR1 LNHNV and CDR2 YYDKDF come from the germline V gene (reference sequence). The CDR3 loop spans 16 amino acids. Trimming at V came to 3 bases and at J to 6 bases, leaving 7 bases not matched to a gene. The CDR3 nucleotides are TGTGCCACCAGCAGGCGGACAGGGGGCCGTTTCAATGAGCAGTTCTTC. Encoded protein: CATSRRTGGRFNEQFF. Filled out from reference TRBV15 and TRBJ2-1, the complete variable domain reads DAMVIQNPRYQVTQFGKPVTLSCSQTLNHNVMYWYQQKSSQAPKLLFHYYDKDFNNEADTPDNFQSRRPNTSFCFLDIRSPGLGDTAMYLCATSRRTGGRFNEQFFGPGTRLTVL.

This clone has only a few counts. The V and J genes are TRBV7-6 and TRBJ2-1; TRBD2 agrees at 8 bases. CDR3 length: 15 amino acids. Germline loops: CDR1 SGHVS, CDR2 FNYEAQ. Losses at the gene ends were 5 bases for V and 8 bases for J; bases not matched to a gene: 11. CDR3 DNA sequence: TGTGCCAGCAGCCCGGGTGGGACTAGTAAATATGAGCAGTTCTTC. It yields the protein CASSPGGTSKYEQFF. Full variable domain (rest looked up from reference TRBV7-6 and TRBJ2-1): GAGVSQSPRYKVTKRGQDVALRCDPISGHVSLYWYRQALGQGPEFLTYFNYEAQQDKSGLPNDRFSAERPEGSISTLTIQRTEQRDSAMYRCASSPGGTSKYEQFFGPGTRLTVL.

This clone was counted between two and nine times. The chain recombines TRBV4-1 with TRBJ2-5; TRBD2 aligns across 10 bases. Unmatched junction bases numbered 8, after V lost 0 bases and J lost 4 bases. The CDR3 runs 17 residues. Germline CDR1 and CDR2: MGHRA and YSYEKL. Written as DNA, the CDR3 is TGCGCCAGCAGCCAAGATAAGGTAGCGGGAGGTAGAGAGACCCAGTACTTC. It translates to CASSQDKVAGGRETQYF.

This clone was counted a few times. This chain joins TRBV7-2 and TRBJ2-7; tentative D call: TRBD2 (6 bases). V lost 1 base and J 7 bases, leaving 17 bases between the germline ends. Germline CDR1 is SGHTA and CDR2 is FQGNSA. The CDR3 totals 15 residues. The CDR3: CASSLEVQRAGEQYF. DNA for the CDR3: TGTGCCAGCAGCTTAGAGGTCCAGCGGGCGGGGGAGCAGTACTTC.

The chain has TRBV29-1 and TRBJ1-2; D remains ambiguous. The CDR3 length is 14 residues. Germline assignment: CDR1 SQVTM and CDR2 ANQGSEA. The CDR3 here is CRALGVPFLNGYTF. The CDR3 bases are TGCAGGGCCTTAGGAGTTCCTTTCCTTAATGGCTACACCTTC.

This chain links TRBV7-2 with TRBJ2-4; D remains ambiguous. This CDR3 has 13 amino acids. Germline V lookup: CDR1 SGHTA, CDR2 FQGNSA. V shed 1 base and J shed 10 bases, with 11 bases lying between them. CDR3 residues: CASSLVFETIQYF. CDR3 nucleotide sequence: TGTGCCAGCAGCTTAGTTTTTGAGACTATTCAGTACTTC.

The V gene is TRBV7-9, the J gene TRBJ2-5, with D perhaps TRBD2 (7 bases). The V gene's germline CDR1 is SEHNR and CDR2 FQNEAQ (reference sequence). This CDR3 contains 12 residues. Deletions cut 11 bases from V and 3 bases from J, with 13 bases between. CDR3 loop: CAGGASEETQYF. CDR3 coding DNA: TGTGCCGGGGGGGCTAGCGAAGAGACCCAGTACTTC.

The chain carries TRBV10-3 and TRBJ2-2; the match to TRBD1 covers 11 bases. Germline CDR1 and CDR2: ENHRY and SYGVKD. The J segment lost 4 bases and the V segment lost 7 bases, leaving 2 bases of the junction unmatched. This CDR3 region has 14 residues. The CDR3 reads CAIKGTGGTGELFF. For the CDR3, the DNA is TGTGCCATCAAGGGGACAGGGGGCACCGGGGAGCTGTTTTTT.

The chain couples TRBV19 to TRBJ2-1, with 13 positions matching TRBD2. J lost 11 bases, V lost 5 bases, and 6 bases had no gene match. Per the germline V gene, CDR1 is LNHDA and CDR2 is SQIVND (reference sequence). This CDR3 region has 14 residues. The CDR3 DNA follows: TGTGCCAGTAGTGTGGGGACTAGCGGGATCAAGCAGTTCTTC. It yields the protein CASSVGTSGIKQFF.

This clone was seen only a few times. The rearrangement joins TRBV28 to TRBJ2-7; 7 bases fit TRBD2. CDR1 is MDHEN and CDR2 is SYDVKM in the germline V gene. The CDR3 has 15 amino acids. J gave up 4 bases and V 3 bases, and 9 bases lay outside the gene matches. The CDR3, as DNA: TGTGCCAGCAGTTTGCTGAAGCGGGGAGTTTACGAGCAGTACTTC. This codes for CASSLLKRGVYEQYF.

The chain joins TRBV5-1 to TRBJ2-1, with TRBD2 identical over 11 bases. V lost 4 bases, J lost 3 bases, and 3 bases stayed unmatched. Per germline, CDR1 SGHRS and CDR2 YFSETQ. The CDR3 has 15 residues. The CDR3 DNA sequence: TGCGCCAGCAGCCCGGGGACTAGCGGCTACAATGAGCAGTTCTTC. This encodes CASSPGTSGYNEQFF.

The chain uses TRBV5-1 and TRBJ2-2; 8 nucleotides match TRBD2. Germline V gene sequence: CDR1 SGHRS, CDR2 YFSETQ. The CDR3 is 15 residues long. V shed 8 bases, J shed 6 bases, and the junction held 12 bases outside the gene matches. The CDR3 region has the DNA TGCGCCAGTGTGGAGTTCGGGAGGGCCTCCGGGGAGCTGTTTTTT. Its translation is CASVEFGRASGELFF.

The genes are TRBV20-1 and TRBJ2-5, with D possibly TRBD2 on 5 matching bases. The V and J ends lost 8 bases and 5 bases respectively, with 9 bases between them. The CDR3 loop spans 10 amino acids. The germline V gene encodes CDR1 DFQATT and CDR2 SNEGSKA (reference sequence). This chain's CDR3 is CSPSGETQYF. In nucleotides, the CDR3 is TGCAGTCCGTCGGGGGAGACCCAGTACTTC.

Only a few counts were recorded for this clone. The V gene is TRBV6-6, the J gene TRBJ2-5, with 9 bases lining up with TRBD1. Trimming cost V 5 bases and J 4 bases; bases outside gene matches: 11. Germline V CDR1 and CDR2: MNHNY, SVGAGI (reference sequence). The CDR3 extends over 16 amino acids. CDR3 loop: CASSKPGQGFGETQYF. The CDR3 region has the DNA TGTGCCAGCAGTAAGCCGGGACAGGGTTTTGGAGAGACCCAGTACTTC.

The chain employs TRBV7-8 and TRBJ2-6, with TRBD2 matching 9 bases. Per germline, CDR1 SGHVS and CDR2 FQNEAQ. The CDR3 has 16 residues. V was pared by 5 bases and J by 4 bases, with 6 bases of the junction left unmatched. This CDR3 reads CASSGSGRRGANVLTF. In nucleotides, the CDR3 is TGTGCCAGCAGCGGAAGCGGGAGGCGAGGGGCCAACGTCCTGACTTTC.

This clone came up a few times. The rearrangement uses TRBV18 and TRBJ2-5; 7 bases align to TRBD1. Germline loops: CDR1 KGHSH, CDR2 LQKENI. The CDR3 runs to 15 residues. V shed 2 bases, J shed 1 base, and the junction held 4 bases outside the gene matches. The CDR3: CASSPRGQIQETQYF. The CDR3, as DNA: TGTGCCAGCTCACCAAGGGGACAGATCCAAGAGACCCAGTACTTC.

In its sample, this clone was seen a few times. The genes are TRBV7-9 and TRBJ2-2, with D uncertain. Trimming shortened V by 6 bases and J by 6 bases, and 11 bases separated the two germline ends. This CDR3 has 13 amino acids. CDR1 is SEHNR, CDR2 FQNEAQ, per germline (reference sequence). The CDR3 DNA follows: TGTGCCAGCAGGCGAACCATAGCCGGGGAGCTGTTTTTT. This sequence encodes CASRRTIAGELFF.

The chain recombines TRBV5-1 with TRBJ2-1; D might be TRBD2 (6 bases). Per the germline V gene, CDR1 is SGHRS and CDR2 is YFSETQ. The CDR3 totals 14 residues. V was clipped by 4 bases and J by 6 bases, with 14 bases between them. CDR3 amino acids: CASSHGGGGNEQFF. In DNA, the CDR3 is TGCGCCAGCAGCCATGGGGGAGGAGGCAATGAGCAGTTCTTC. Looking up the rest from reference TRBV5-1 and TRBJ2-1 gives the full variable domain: KAGVTQTPRYLIKTRGQQVTLSCSPISGHRSVSWYQQTPGQGLQFLFEYFSETQRNKGNFPGRFSGRQFSNSRSEMNVSTLELGDSALYLCASSHGGGGNEQFFGPGTRLTVL.

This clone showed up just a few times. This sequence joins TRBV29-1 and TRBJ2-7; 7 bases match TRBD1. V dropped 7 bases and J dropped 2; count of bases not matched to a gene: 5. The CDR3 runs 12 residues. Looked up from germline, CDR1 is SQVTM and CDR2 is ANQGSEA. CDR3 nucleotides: TGCAGCGGGGGACAGAAAACCTACGAGCAGTACTTC. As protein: CSGGQKTYEQYF.

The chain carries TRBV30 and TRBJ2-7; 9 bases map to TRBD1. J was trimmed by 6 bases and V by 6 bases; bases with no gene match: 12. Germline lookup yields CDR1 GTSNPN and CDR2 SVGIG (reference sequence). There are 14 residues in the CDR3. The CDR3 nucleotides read TGTGCCTGTACATGGGACAGGGTAATCCTCGAGCAGTACTTC. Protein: CACTWDRVILEQYF.

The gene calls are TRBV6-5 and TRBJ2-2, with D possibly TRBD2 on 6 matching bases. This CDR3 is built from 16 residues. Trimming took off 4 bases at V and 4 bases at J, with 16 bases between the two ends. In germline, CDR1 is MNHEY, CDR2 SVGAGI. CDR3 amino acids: CASSSRTSKATGELFF. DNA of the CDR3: TGTGCCAGCAGTTCCAGAACTAGCAAGGCCACCGGGGAGCTGTTTTTT.

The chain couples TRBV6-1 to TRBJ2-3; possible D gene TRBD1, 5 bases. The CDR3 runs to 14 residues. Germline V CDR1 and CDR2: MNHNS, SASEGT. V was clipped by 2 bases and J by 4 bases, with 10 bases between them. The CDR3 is CASSEQGGPDTQYF. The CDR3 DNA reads TGTGCCAGCAGTGAACAGGGTGGGCCAGATACGCAGTATTTT.

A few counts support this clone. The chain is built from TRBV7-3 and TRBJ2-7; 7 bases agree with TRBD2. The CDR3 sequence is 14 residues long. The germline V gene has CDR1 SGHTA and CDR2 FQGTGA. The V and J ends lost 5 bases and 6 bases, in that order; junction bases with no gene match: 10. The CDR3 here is CASSPGGGFSEQYF. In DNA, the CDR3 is TGTGCCAGCAGCCCCGGGGGAGGGTTCTCCGAGCAGTACTTC.

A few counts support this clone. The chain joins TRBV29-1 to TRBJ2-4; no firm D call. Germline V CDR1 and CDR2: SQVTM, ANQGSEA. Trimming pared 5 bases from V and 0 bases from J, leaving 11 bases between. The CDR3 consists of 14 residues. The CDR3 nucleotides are TGCAGCGTTCGAGCGCAGCTAGCCAAAAACATTCAGTACTTC. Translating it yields CSVRAQLAKNIQYF.

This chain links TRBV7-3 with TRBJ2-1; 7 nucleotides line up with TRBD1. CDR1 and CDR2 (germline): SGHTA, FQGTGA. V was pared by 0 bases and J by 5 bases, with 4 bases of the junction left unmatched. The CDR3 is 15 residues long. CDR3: CASSLTRDSHNEQFF. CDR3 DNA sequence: TGTGCCAGCAGCTTAACCCGGGACAGCCACAATGAGCAGTTCTTC. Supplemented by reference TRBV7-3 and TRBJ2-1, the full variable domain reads GAGVSQTPSNKVTEKGKYVELRCDPISGHTALYWYRQSLGQGPEFLIYFQGTGAADDSGLPNDRFFAVRPEGSVSTLKIQRTERGDSAVYLCASSLTRDSHNEQFFGPGTRLTVL.

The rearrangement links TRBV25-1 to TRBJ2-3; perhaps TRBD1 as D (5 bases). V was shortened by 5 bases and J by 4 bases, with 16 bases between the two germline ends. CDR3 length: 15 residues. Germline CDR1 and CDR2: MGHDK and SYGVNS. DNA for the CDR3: TGTGCCAGCAGTCCCAGCGTATTAGGGGCAGATACGCAGTATTTT. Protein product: CASSPSVLGADTQYF.

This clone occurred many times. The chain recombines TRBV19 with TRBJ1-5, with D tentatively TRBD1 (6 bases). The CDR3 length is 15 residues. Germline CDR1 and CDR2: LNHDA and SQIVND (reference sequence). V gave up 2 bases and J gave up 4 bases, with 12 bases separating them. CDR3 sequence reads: CASSIIRTVNQPQHF. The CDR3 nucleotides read TGTGCCAGTAGTATAATCCGGACAGTGAATCAGCCCCAGCATTTT.

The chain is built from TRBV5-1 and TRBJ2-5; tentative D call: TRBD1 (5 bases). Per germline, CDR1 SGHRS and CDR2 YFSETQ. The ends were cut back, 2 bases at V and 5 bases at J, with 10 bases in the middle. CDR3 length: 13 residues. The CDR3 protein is CASSFRQSETQYF. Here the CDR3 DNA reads TGCGCCAGCAGCTTTAGACAGTCGGAGACCCAGTACTTC.